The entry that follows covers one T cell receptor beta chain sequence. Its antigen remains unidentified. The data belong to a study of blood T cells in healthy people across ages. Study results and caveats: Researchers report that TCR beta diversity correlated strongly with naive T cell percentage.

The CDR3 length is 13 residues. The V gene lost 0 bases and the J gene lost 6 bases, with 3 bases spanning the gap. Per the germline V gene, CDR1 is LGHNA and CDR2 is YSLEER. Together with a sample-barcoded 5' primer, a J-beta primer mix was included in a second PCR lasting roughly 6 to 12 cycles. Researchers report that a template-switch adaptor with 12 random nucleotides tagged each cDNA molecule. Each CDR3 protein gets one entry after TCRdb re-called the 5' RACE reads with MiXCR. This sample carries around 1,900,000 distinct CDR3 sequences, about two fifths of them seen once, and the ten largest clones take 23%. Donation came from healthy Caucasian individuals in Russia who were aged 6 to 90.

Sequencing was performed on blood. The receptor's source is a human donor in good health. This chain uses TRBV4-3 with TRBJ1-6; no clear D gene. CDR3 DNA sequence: TGCGCCAGCAGCCAAGACATTAATTCACCCCTCCACTTT. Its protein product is CASSQDINSPLHF.